The 4 T cell receptor beta chains below all came from one sample that was sequenced in a study of cytomegalovirus exposure and HLA in healthy donors (dated by TCRdb to the late 2010s). Library method: the immunoSEQ multiplex PCR assay. For the multiplex PCR, a mixture combining 60 forward primers for TCR Vbeta segments and 13 reverse primers for TCR Jbeta segments was used. TCRdb stores this immuneACCESS table with in-frame sequences only. Part of the clones is absent; in the studies checked, under half of the shortfall reflects unresolved V genes, and no reason is known for the rest. The sample table lists 150,000 to 160,000 clones, 60% to 75% of them with a count of one. About 2.7% of the sample belongs to the ten largest clones. Sequenced sample: PBMCs. Source of these receptors: a man younger than 35 in good health and CMV-seronegative.

V and J are TRBV11-2 and TRBJ2-1; D is undetermined. Trimming left V 1 base short and J 4 bases short, with 8 bases between. In germline, CDR1 is SGHAT, CDR2 FQNNGV. The CDR3 has 14 amino acids. CDR3 sequence reads: CASSLGGSYNEQFF. As DNA, the CDR3 is TGTGCCAGCAGCTTAGGAGGTTCGTACAATGAGCAGTTCTTC.

The J gene is TRBJ2-1, the V gene TRBV18; TRBD2 agrees at 14 bases. The CDR3 sequence is 16 residues long. V lost 3 bases and J lost 3; bases outside the gene matches: 1. CDR1 and CDR2 (germline): KGHSH, LQKENI. This CDR3 is CASSPGTSGGYNEQFF. The CDR3 DNA is TGTGCCAGCTCACCGGGGACTAGCGGGGGCTACAATGAGCAGTTCTTC.

The V call is TRBV5-1, the J call TRBJ2-4, with D possibly being TRBD2 (5 bases). V was clipped by 5 bases and J by 7 bases, with 25 bases between them. CDR1 and CDR2 from the germline V gene are SGHRS and YFSETQ. The CDR3 runs 17 residues. The CDR3 loop reads CASSEAVVELGYNIQYF. The CDR3 DNA is TGCGCCAGCAGTGAAGCCGTGGTTGAACTAGGGTACAACATTCAGTACTTC.

The chain is built from TRBV4-1 and TRBJ2-1, with 9 bases matching TRBD1. This CDR3 is built from 15 residues. Germline V gives CDR1 MGHRA, CDR2 YSYEKL. V dropped 3 bases and J dropped 6; count of bases not matched to a gene: 6. CDR3 sequence: CASSQVGQGVNEQFF. CDR3 coding DNA: TGCGCCAGCAGCCAGGTGGGACAGGGAGTCAATGAGCAGTTCTTC.